Shown below are 28 T cell receptor beta chains from a single sample sequenced in a study of radiotherapy plus CTLA-4 blockade in lung cancer listed by TCRdb under 2018. The protocol used for the library was the immunoSEQ multiplex PCR assay. Entries here come from immuneACCESS through TCRdb and include only in-frame sequences with V and J called. Some clones fail to appear in such tables; in the studies checked, an unresolved V gene covers under half of the shortfall, and the cause of the remainder is unknown. The sample yields roughly 45,000 clones; about 70% were counted once. Over 20% of the sample goes to the ten largest clones. The sequenced sample was peripheral blood, obtained from a patient treated with radiotherapy plus ipilimumab. These receptor sequences come from a human donor with non-small cell lung cancer who had a partial response to radiotherapy plus ipilimumab.

The rearrangement joins TRBV7-2 to TRBJ2-7; tentatively, D is TRBD1 (6 bases). CDR3 length: 14 residues. Deletions cut 5 bases from V and 6 bases from J, with 17 bases between. Germline values: CDR1 SGHTA, CDR2 FQGNSA. The CDR3 DNA follows: TGTGCCAGCAGCCCCCGATGGGGGCCCTTCGAGCAGTACTTC. It is translated as CASSPRWGPFEQYF.

This clone has just a few counts. As DNA, the CDR3 is TGTGCCAGCAGCTTGTCCGTCATTTTAACCGGTGGCTACACCTTC. Encoded protein: CASSLSVILTGGYTF. This chain links TRBV5-6 with TRBJ1-2, with D unresolved. Germline lookup yields CDR1 SGHDT and CDR2 YYEEEE. This CDR3 is built from 15 residues. V gave up 1 base and J gave up 7 bases, with 17 bases separating them.

This chain links TRBV10-3 with TRBJ2-1; a possible D gene is TRBD1 (5 bases). V lost 8 bases and J lost 3, with 11 bases in between. This CDR3 is 13 amino acids long. The germline V gene has CDR1 ENHRY and CDR2 SYGVKD. The CDR3 here is CAIGSTDYNEQFF. The CDR3 DNA sequence: TGTGCCATCGGGTCGACAGACTACAATGAGCAGTTCTTC.

This chain links TRBV7-6 with TRBJ1-4; D is possibly TRBD1 (6 bases). CDR1 is SGHVS and CDR2 is FNYEAQ in the germline V gene. The length of the CDR3 is 16 residues. The ends were cut back, 5 bases at V and 8 bases at J, with 21 bases in the middle. The CDR3 DNA sequence: TGTGCCAGCAGCCTCGGTGGTCGGGGGGCCGGGGAAAAACTGTTTTTT. This codes for CASSLGGRGAGEKLFF.

This clone was counted a few times. Here the CDR3 DNA reads TGCGCCAGCAGCTTTACCCTAGCGGGAGGAAGCACCGGGGAGCTGTTTTTT. It encodes CASSFTLAGGSTGELFF. The chain recombines TRBV5-1 with TRBJ2-2, with 11 bases matching TRBD2. This CDR3 is 17 amino acids long. Losses at the gene ends were 2 bases for V and 4 bases for J; bases not matched to a gene: 7. Germline CDR1 and CDR2: SGHRS and YFSETQ.

As DNA, the CDR3 is TGCAGCGTCGGACGGGACTCTGGAAACACCATATATTTT. Its protein is CSVGRDSGNTIYF. The gene calls are TRBV29-1 and TRBJ1-3; D is uncertain. CDR3 length equals 13 residues. Germline CDR1 reads SQVTM; CDR2 reads ANQGSEA. V was cut by 6 bases and J by 0 bases, with 9 bases left in between.

This clone was seen only once. The chain is built from TRBV10-3 and TRBJ1-1; D possibly corresponds to TRBD1 (6 bases). CDR3 length equals 14 residues. V lost 3 bases and J lost 3, with 11 bases in between. Germline CDR1 is ENHRY and CDR2 is SYGVKD. The CDR3 sequence: CAISDGGRDTEAFF. As DNA, the CDR3 is TGTGCCATCAGTGACGGGGGGCGAGACACTGAAGCTTTCTTT.

This clone turned up a few times. The J gene is TRBJ1-3, the V gene TRBV6-5; perhaps TRBD1 as D (6 bases). Trimming shortened V by 5 bases and J by 7 bases, and 12 bases separated the two germline ends. In germline, CDR1 is MNHEY, CDR2 SVGAGI. The CDR3 extends over 13 amino acids. As DNA, the CDR3 is TGTGCCAGCAGTGAAGTGGGGGCCAACACCATATATTTT. It codes for CASSEVGANTIYF.

The V and J genes are TRBV6-4 and TRBJ2-3; 11 positions agree with TRBD2. From germline, CDR1 is MRHNA and CDR2 SNTAGT. The CDR3 sequence is 14 residues long. With 5 bases clipped from V and 6 bases from J, the junction kept 4 bases outside the gene matches. The chain's CDR3 is CASSRLAGLDTQYF. In nucleotides, the CDR3 is TGTGCCAGCAGTAGACTAGCGGGGCTGGATACGCAGTATTTT.

The chain recombines TRBV4-1 with TRBJ2-1; TRBD1 might be the D (5 bases). Trimming took off 1 base at V and 2 bases at J, with 12 bases between the two ends. The germline CDR1 and CDR2 sequences are MGHRA and YSYEKL. The CDR3 has 16 residues. In DNA, the CDR3 is TGCGCCAGCAGCCAAGGGGTGGGGCCCGCCTACAATGAGCAGTTCTTC. Its translation: CASSQGVGPAYNEQFF.

J is TRBJ2-3 and V is TRBV15; TRBD2 agrees at 9 bases. V dropped 5 bases and J dropped 1; count of bases not matched to a gene: 7. In germline, CDR1 is LNHNV, CDR2 YYDKDF (reference sequence). The CDR3 runs 16 residues. CDR3 bases: TGTGCCACCAGCGGGGGGGCTAGCGGGGGCACAGATACGCAGTATTTT. Its translation is CATSGGASGGTDTQYF.

This chain uses TRBV12-5 with TRBJ2-5, with D unclear. This CDR3 contains 13 residues. Germline V lookup: CDR1 LGHNT, CDR2 FRNRAP. Here the CDR3 DNA reads TGTGCCGCGGCCTCTCCCAACCAAGAGACCCAGTACTTC. It yields the protein CAAASPNQETQYF.

This chain connects TRBV6-1 to TRBJ1-2; tentatively, D is TRBD1 (6 bases). The CDR3 extends over 14 amino acids. The germline gives CDR1 MNHNS, CDR2 SASEGT. V was clipped by 4 bases and J by 4 bases, with 13 bases between them. The CDR3 here is CASSVIQGVYGYTF. The DNA for the CDR3 is TGTGCCAGCAGTGTGATACAGGGCGTCTATGGCTACACCTTC.

The V and J genes are TRBV11-2 and TRBJ1-1, with TRBD1 as a possible D gene (6 bases). V was cut by 6 bases and J by 0 bases, with 14 bases left in between. This CDR3 region has 15 residues. Germline V gene data show CDR1 as SGHAT and CDR2 as FQNNGV. The CDR3 nucleotides are TGTGCCAGCAGTTTCGCAGGGGCGTTGAACACTGAAGCTTTCTTT. Protein product: CASSFAGALNTEAFF.

This clone has just one count. The V call is TRBV7-2, the J call TRBJ2-4, with D perhaps TRBD2 (7 bases). This CDR3 comprises 16 residues. Germline V lookup: CDR1 SGHTA, CDR2 FQGNSA. V lost 5 bases to trimming and J lost 9 bases, with 23 bases between them. In DNA form, the CDR3 reads TGTGCCAGCAGCCGCAGTGCCGGAGGGGGGGATGGCATTCAGTACTTC. This sequence encodes CASSRSAGGGDGIQYF.

The chain uses TRBV7-2 and TRBJ1-4, with 7 bases aligning to TRBD1. Germline V gene lookup returns CDR1 SGHTA and CDR2 FQGNSA. V shed 6 bases and J 4 bases; nucleotides not matched to a gene: 8. This CDR3 contains 15 residues. In DNA form, the CDR3 reads TGTGCCAGCAGGCGAACAGGGGCGATTAATGAAAAACTGTTTTTT. This gives the protein CASRRTGAINEKLFF.

The chain is built from TRBV4-1 and TRBJ1-2; D not resolved. With 0 bases removed from V and 1 base from J, the gap between germline ends came to 15 bases. The germline gives CDR1 MGHRA, CDR2 YSYEKL. This CDR3 has 17 residues. Here the CDR3 reads CASSQDFGQPLNYGYTF. As DNA, the CDR3 is TGCGCCAGCAGCCAAGATTTTGGGCAGCCGCTTAACTATGGCTACACCTTC.

The chain employs TRBV6-1 and TRBJ2-7, with unresolved D. V lost 4 bases and J 12 bases, leaving 16 bases between the germline ends. Per the germline V gene, CDR1 is MNHNS and CDR2 is SASEGT. The CDR3 contains 12 residues. CDR3 region: CASSAVGMVPYF. CDR3 nucleotide sequence: TGTGCCAGCAGTGCAGTTGGTATGGTTCCGTACTTC.

The chain employs TRBV27 and TRBJ1-2; D is perhaps TRBD1 (5 bases). CDR1 is MNHEY and CDR2 is SMNVEV in the germline V gene (reference sequence). V lost 2 bases to trimming and J lost 6 bases, with 13 bases between them. This CDR3 is 14 amino acids long. The CDR3 loop is CASSLRGVGDGYTF. In DNA, the CDR3 is TGTGCCAGCAGTTTACGGGGGGTCGGGGATGGCTACACCTTC.

The gene calls are TRBV30 and TRBJ1-3; no firm D call. Trimming removed 2 bases at V and 2 bases at J, with 7 bases between. Germline-derived CDR1 and CDR2 are GTSNPN and SVGIG (reference sequence). The CDR3 runs to 13 residues. The CDR3 region is CAWSNGAGNTIYF. CDR3 sequence (DNA): TGTGCCTGGAGTAACGGGGCTGGAAACACCATATATTTT.

The chain's CDR3 is CASSPRLAGETGELFF. The CDR3 DNA sequence: TGTGCCAGCAGCCCCAGACTAGCGGGGGAGACCGGGGAGCTGTTTTTT. The V call is TRBV13, the J call TRBJ2-2, with 12 bases aligning to TRBD2. Germline CDR1 is PRHDT and CDR2 is FYEKMQ (reference sequence). The trim removed 5 bases at V and 5 bases at J, leaving 6 bases unmatched. This CDR3 spans 16 amino acids.

The chain is built from TRBV30 and TRBJ2-5, with 9 bases aligning to TRBD1. V was clipped by 4 bases and J by 3 bases; unmatched bases: 6. The CDR3 consists of 14 residues. From germline, CDR1 is GTSNPN and CDR2 SVGIG (reference sequence). CDR3 residues: CAWTWGQGEETQYF. Here the CDR3 DNA reads TGTGCCTGGACCTGGGGACAGGGAGAAGAGACCCAGTACTTC.

This sequence joins TRBV18 and TRBJ1-2; D remains unclear. Germline CDR1 KGHSH, CDR2 LQKENI. V lost 2 bases to trimming and J lost 5 bases, with 9 bases between them. The CDR3 covers 13 residues. As DNA, the CDR3 is TGTGCCAGCTCACCAGAGTCAAATTATGGCTACACCTTC. Translation gives CASSPESNYGYTF.

This clone was seen only once. V gene TRBV6-5 combines with J gene TRBJ2-2; possible D gene TRBD2, 5 bases. The CDR3 spans 14 residues. Trimming shortened V by 5 bases and J by 6 bases, and 13 bases separated the two germline ends. Germline values: CDR1 MNHEY, CDR2 SVGAGI. This CDR3 reads CASSRDGGSGELFF. The CDR3 DNA reads as TGTGCCAGCAGTCGTGATGGAGGATCCGGGGAGCTGTTTTTT.

This clone was recorded at least ten times. The gene calls are TRBV2 and TRBJ1-3; tentatively, D is TRBD1 (6 bases). Trimming stripped 6 bases from V and 0 bases from J, with 12 bases between. Germline loops: CDR1 SNHLY, CDR2 FYNNEI. This CDR3 comprises 15 residues. This chain's CDR3 is CASSQGPNSGNTIYF. In DNA, the CDR3 is TGTGCCAGCAGCCAGGGGCCCAACTCTGGAAACACCATATATTTT.

V and J are TRBV2 and TRBJ2-3, with a tentative D call TRBD1 (6 bases). The CDR3 sequence is 15 residues long. The germline V and J ends were trimmed by 3 bases and 6 bases, with 16 bases remaining between them. Per the germline V gene, CDR1 is SNHLY and CDR2 is FYNNEI. The DNA for the CDR3 is TGTGCCAGCAGTGATTTTTGGACAGCTCAGGATACGCAGTATTTT. Protein sequence: CASSDFWTAQDTQYF.

The V call is TRBV28, the J call TRBJ2-1, with 8 nucleotides matching TRBD2. This CDR3 has 16 residues. From germline, CDR1 is MDHEN and CDR2 SYDVKM. Losses at the gene ends were 2 bases for V and 3 bases for J; bases not matched to a gene: 6. CDR3 DNA sequence: TGTGCCAGCAGTTTAACCCGTAGCGGGAACTACAATGAGCAGTTCTTC. Translated, it gives CASSLTRSGNYNEQFF. Filled out from reference TRBV28 and TRBJ2-1, the complete variable domain reads DVKVTQSSRYLVKRTGEKVFLECVQDMDHENMFWYRQDPGLGLRLIYFSYDVKMKEKGDIPEGYSVSREKKERFSLILESASTNQTSMYLCASSLTRSGNYNEQFFGPGTRLTVL.

The rearrangement links TRBV27 to TRBJ2-5; 9 bases map to TRBD2. J lost 5 bases, V lost 2 bases, and 18 bases had no gene match. This CDR3 is built from 19 residues. CDR1 and CDR2 from the germline V gene are MNHEY and SMNVEV (reference sequence). In DNA, the CDR3 is TGTGCCAGCAGTTTACTCACCCCGCTAGCTAGCGGGAAGGATGAGACCCAGTACTTC. Its translation is CASSLLTPLASGKDETQYF.